These T cell receptor beta chains were read from a single sample in a study of cytotoxic CD8 clonotypes in ibrutinib-treated CLL. The assay was immunoSEQ multiplex PCR, and TCRdb's table has in-frame clones only and misses some. This sample yields 55,000 to 85,000 clones, of which over 75% are seen a single time; approximately 3.1% belongs to the top ten. Sequencing was performed on PBMCs, taken after 12 months of ibrutinib treatment. The source is a human donor with chronic lymphocytic leukemia. Both conserved end residues are part of each CDR3. D genes are given only for firm matches. Not every row has a clone size; where given, it reads once, few, many or a size class.

v_call: TRBV2; d_call: TRBD1; clone_size: few; cdr3_length: 15; j_call: TRBJ1-1; cdr3_nt: TGTGCCAGCAGTTCTACTACAGGGGTGGACACTGAAGCTTTCTTT; cdr3_aa: CASSSTTGVDTEAFF
v_call: TRBV7-3; d_call: TRBD2; clone_size: NA; cdr3_length: 14; j_call: TRBJ2-5; cdr3_nt: TGTGCCAGCAGCCCCCGGGGGGGGGAGGAGACCCAGTACTTC; cdr3_aa: CASSPRGGEETQYF
v_call: TRBV2; d_call: NA; clone_size: NA; cdr3_length: 14; j_call: TRBJ1-5; cdr3_nt: TGTGCCAGCAGTGTTGACGGTAGCAATCAGCCCCAGCATTTT; cdr3_aa: CASSVDGSNQPQHF
v_call: TRBV27; d_call: TRBD2; clone_size: NA; cdr3_length: 15; j_call: TRBJ2-1; cdr3_nt: TGTGCCAGCAGACTAGCGGCCGGGTTCTACAATGAGCAGTTCTTC; cdr3_aa: CASRLAAGFYNEQFF
v_call: TRBV19; d_call: TRBD2; clone_size: NA; cdr3_length: 18; j_call: TRBJ2-1; cdr3_nt: TGTGCCAGTAGTGCGCGGACTAGCGGGAGGGCCTGGGTCCATGAGCAGTTCTTC; cdr3_aa: CASSARTSGRAWVHEQFF
v_call: TRBV29-1; d_call: NA; clone_size: NA; cdr3_length: 12; j_call: TRBJ2-7; cdr3_nt: TGCAGCGCCGCCCAAAGCTCCTACGAGCAGTACTTC; cdr3_aa: CSAAQSSYEQYF
v_call: TRBV10-3; d_call: NA; clone_size: NA; cdr3_length: 13; j_call: TRBJ1-3; cdr3_nt: TGTGCCATCAGTGACAACTCTGGAAACACCATATATTTT; cdr3_aa: CAISDNSGNTIYF
v_call: TRBV18; d_call: TRBD2; clone_size: NA; cdr3_length: 18; j_call: TRBJ2-1; cdr3_nt: TGTGCCAGCTCACCACCGATCGGAGCGGGAGGTTCTTCCAATGAGCAGTTCTTC; cdr3_aa: CASSPPIGAGGSSNEQFF
v_call: TRBV7-8; d_call: TRBD2; clone_size: NA; cdr3_length: 18; j_call: TRBJ2-2; cdr3_nt: TGTGCCAGCAGCTTAGGAGGACTAGCGGGAGGGCACACCGGGGAGCTGTTTTTT; cdr3_aa: CASSLGGLAGGHTGELFF
v_call: TRBV19; d_call: TRBD2; clone_size: NA; cdr3_length: 16; j_call: TRBJ2-1; cdr3_nt: TGTGCCAGTAGCCGTCGAGGGACTAGCGGAAACAATGAGCAGTTCTTC; cdr3_aa: CASSRRGTSGNNEQFF
v_call: TRBV19; d_call: NA; clone_size: NA; cdr3_length: 13; j_call: TRBJ1-5; cdr3_nt: TGTGCCAGTAGTATCCAGGACGGTCAGCCCCAGCATTTT; cdr3_aa: CASSIQDGQPQHF
v_call: TRBV30; d_call: NA; clone_size: NA; cdr3_length: 17; j_call: TRBJ2-3; cdr3_nt: TGTGCCTGGAGTTCCTCCGGCAGAAGTTCCCCAGGCGATACGCAGTATTTT; cdr3_aa: CAWSSSGRSSPGDTQYF
v_call: TRBV6-5; d_call: TRBD1; clone_size: NA; cdr3_length: 11; j_call: TRBJ1-4; cdr3_nt: TGTGCCAGCAGTAACCCGGGACAGTATCGTTTT; cdr3_aa: CASSNPGQYRF
v_call: TRBV11-3; d_call: TRBD2; clone_size: NA; cdr3_length: 16; j_call: TRBJ2-1; cdr3_nt: TGTGCCAGCAGTCGGAGAGACGGGACTAACTACAATGAGCAGTTCTTC; cdr3_aa: CASSRRDGTNYNEQFF
v_call: TRBV6-6; d_call: NA; clone_size: once; cdr3_length: 12; j_call: TRBJ2-7; cdr3_nt: TGTGCCAGCAGTCCCCCGACTAGCGAGCAGTACTTC; cdr3_aa: CASSPPTSEQYF
v_call: TRBV11-2; d_call: NA; clone_size: NA; cdr3_length: 12; j_call: TRBJ2-5; cdr3_nt: TGTGCCAGCAGCCTCGAGCCGAGGACCCAGTACTTC; cdr3_aa: CASSLEPRTQYF
v_call: TRBV10-2; d_call: NA; clone_size: NA; cdr3_length: 20; j_call: TRBJ1-2; cdr3_nt: TGCGCCAGCAGTGAGAGGTATAAGGGTCACCTTATAACCTCTAACTATGGCTACACCTTC; cdr3_aa: CASSERYKGHLITSNYGYTF
v_call: TRBV18; d_call: NA; clone_size: NA; cdr3_length: 14; j_call: TRBJ1-2; cdr3_nt: TGTGCCAGCTCACCACCAACAGAAAACTATGGCTACACCTTC; cdr3_aa: CASSPPTENYGYTF
v_call: TRBV28; d_call: TRBD1; clone_size: NA; cdr3_length: 17; j_call: TRBJ1-1; cdr3_nt: TGTGCCAGCAGGTCGGGGATAAAGACAGGGGGTATCACTGAAGCTTTCTTT; cdr3_aa: CASRSGIKTGGITEAFF
v_call: TRBV5-5; d_call: NA; clone_size: NA; cdr3_length: 15; j_call: TRBJ2-7; cdr3_nt: TGTGCCAGCAGCTTTTCCGGGACAAACCTACGGGAGCAGTACTTC; cdr3_aa: CASSFSGTNLREQYF
v_call: TRBV4-1; d_call: NA; clone_size: NA; cdr3_length: 14; j_call: TRBJ1-2; cdr3_nt: TGCGCCAGCAGCCAAGACCAGGGGCTCTATGGCTACACCTTC; cdr3_aa: CASSQDQGLYGYTF
v_call: TRBV7-3; d_call: NA; clone_size: NA; cdr3_length: 14; j_call: TRBJ2-3; cdr3_nt: TGTGCCAGCAGCTTAATGAGCGTCACAGATACGCAGTATTTT; cdr3_aa: CASSLMSVTDTQYF
v_call: TRBV10-2; d_call: NA; clone_size: NA; cdr3_length: 14; j_call: TRBJ1-1; cdr3_nt: TGCGCCAGCAGTGACCCGACGGATGGGACTGAAGCTTTCTTT; cdr3_aa: CASSDPTDGTEAFF
v_call: TRBV9; d_call: NA; clone_size: NA; cdr3_length: 14; j_call: TRBJ2-5; cdr3_nt: TGTGCCAGCAGCGCAGGGGGGATAGTACGGACCCAGTACTTC; cdr3_aa: CASSAGGIVRTQYF
v_call: TRBV5-4; d_call: NA; clone_size: NA; cdr3_length: 14; j_call: TRBJ2-2; cdr3_nt: TGTGCCAGCAGCTCGCGACCCGTAGCCGGGGAGCTGTTTTTT; cdr3_aa: CASSSRPVAGELFF
v_call: TRBV7-9; d_call: NA; clone_size: NA; cdr3_length: 16; j_call: TRBJ2-3; cdr3_nt: TGTGCCAGCAGCTTAAAGTCCCTTCCTGTCTTGGATACGCAGTATTTT; cdr3_aa: CASSLKSLPVLDTQYF
v_call: TRBV4-3; d_call: NA; clone_size: NA; cdr3_length: 15; j_call: TRBJ1-4; cdr3_nt: TGCGCCAGCAGCCAAGGAACAAGTTCTAATGAAAAACTGTTTTTT; cdr3_aa: CASSQGTSSNEKLFF
v_call: TRBV29-1; d_call: TRBD2; clone_size: NA; cdr3_length: 14; j_call: TRBJ2-5; cdr3_nt: TGCAGCGTTGAGGGACTAGCGGGAGGGGAGACCCAGTACTTC; cdr3_aa: CSVEGLAGGETQYF
v_call: TRBV5-1; d_call: NA; clone_size: NA; cdr3_length: 16; j_call: TRBJ2-2; cdr3_nt: TGCGCCAGCAGCTTGGCCTTGGACCCTGGGGCCGGGGAGCTGTTTTTT; cdr3_aa: CASSLALDPGAGELFF
v_call: TRBV5-8; d_call: NA; clone_size: NA; cdr3_length: 18; j_call: TRBJ2-7; cdr3_nt: TGTGCCAGCACCTACAGGGAACGGTCTTCGACGTTCTCCTACGAGCAGTACTTC; cdr3_aa: CASTYRERSSTFSYEQYF
v_call: TRBV7-3; d_call: TRBD1; clone_size: NA; cdr3_length: 15; j_call: TRBJ2-1; cdr3_nt: TGTGCCAGCAGCTATGGACAGGGTACCTACAATGAGCAGTTCTTC; cdr3_aa: CASSYGQGTYNEQFF
v_call: TRBV6-6; d_call: TRBD1; clone_size: NA; cdr3_length: 15; j_call: TRBJ1-5; cdr3_nt: TGTGCCAGCAGCCTACGGGACAGCACGAATCAGCCCCAGCATTTT; cdr3_aa: CASSLRDSTNQPQHF
v_call: TRBV7-2; d_call: NA; clone_size: NA; cdr3_length: 13; j_call: TRBJ1-2; cdr3_nt: TGTGCCAGCAGCTCCAGGGGTGACTATGGCTACACCTTC; cdr3_aa: CASSSRGDYGYTF
v_call: TRBV7-6; d_call: TRBD2; clone_size: NA; cdr3_length: 15; j_call: TRBJ2-7; cdr3_nt: TGTGCCAGCAGCCCCCCGACTAGCGGGAGCGGGGAGCAGTACTTC; cdr3_aa: CASSPPTSGSGEQYF
v_call: TRBV9; d_call: NA; clone_size: NA; cdr3_length: 15; j_call: TRBJ2-7; cdr3_nt: TGTGCCAGCAGCGTAGCTGGGGGCAGCTCCTACGAGCAGTACTTC; cdr3_aa: CASSVAGGSSYEQYF
v_call: TRBV7-2; d_call: TRBD2; clone_size: NA; cdr3_length: 15; j_call: TRBJ2-4; cdr3_nt: TGTGCCAGCAGCCTTCCAGTCGGGGGGAGGGACATTCAGTACTTC; cdr3_aa: CASSLPVGGRDIQYF
v_call: TRBV4-2; d_call: NA; clone_size: NA; cdr3_length: 14; j_call: TRBJ1-5; cdr3_nt: TGTGCCAGCAGCCAAAGCGGGACCGGCGGGGCCCAGCATTTT; cdr3_aa: CASSQSGTGGAQHF
v_call: TRBV30; d_call: NA; clone_size: NA; cdr3_length: 12; j_call: TRBJ2-3; cdr3_nt: TGTGCCTGGAGTGCCAGAGGAGATACGCAGTATTTT; cdr3_aa: CAWSARGDTQYF
v_call: TRBV7-9; d_call: TRBD1; clone_size: NA; cdr3_length: 14; j_call: TRBJ1-2; cdr3_nt: TGTGCCAGTCGTACAGGGGGCGTTGTCAATGGCTACACCTTC; cdr3_aa: CASRTGGVVNGYTF
v_call: TRBV11-3; d_call: NA; clone_size: NA; cdr3_length: 14; j_call: TRBJ2-3; cdr3_nt: TGTGCCAGCAGCTTATTGGCCTTCACAGATACGCAGTATTTT; cdr3_aa: CASSLLAFTDTQYF
v_call: TRBV6-5; d_call: TRBD1; clone_size: once; cdr3_length: 12; j_call: TRBJ2-5; cdr3_nt: TGTGCCAGCTCCCGGCCACAGGGGTCTCAGTACTTC; cdr3_aa: CASSRPQGSQYF
v_call: TRBV6-5; d_call: NA; clone_size: NA; cdr3_length: 15; j_call: TRBJ2-5; cdr3_nt: TGTGCCAGCAGGCTCAGAGGGGTATGGGGAGAGACCCAGTACTTC; cdr3_aa: CASRLRGVWGETQYF
v_call: TRBV29-1; d_call: TRBD2; clone_size: NA; cdr3_length: 17; j_call: TRBJ2-3; cdr3_nt: TGCAGCGTCGTCGAAAACATACTAGCGGTTGAAAGGGATACGCAGTATTTT; cdr3_aa: CSVVENILAVERDTQYF
v_call: TRBV9; d_call: NA; clone_size: NA; cdr3_length: 13; j_call: TRBJ1-2; cdr3_nt: TGTGCCAGCAGCGTAGATCCAGGGAATGGCTACACCTTC; cdr3_aa: CASSVDPGNGYTF
v_call: TRBV7-9; d_call: NA; clone_size: NA; cdr3_length: 15; j_call: TRBJ2-6; cdr3_nt: TGTGCCAGCAGCTTAGCCGGATCTGGGGCCAACGTCCTGACTTTC; cdr3_aa: CASSLAGSGANVLTF
v_call: TRBV19; d_call: NA; clone_size: NA; cdr3_length: 12; j_call: TRBJ2-3; cdr3_nt: TGTGCCAGTAGTGGACCGAGGGGTACGCAGTATTTT; cdr3_aa: CASSGPRGTQYF
v_call: TRBV21-1; d_call: NA; clone_size: NA; cdr3_length: 15; j_call: TRBJ1-1; cdr3_nt: TGTGCCAGCAGCAAACGGCGACTTTGGGGCACTGAAGCTTTCTTT; cdr3_aa: CASSKRRLWGTEAFF
v_call: TRBV10-2; d_call: TRBD2; clone_size: NA; cdr3_length: 16; j_call: TRBJ2-3; cdr3_nt: TGCGCCAGCCGGGAGACGGGGACTAGCGGAACCAAAAGTCTGTATTTT; cdr3_aa: CASRETGTSGTKSLYF
v_call: TRBV6-1; d_call: NA; clone_size: few; cdr3_length: 14; j_call: TRBJ1-5; cdr3_nt: TGTGCCAGCAGTTTGGCCCAGGGTCATCAGCCCCAGCATTTT; cdr3_aa: CASSLAQGHQPQHF
v_call: TRBV6-1; d_call: NA; clone_size: NA; cdr3_length: 15; j_call: TRBJ1-5; cdr3_nt: TGTGCCAGCAGTGAAATTGGGGTCCGCAATCAGCCCCAGCATTTT; cdr3_aa: CASSEIGVRNQPQHF
v_call: TRBV6-5; d_call: NA; clone_size: NA; cdr3_length: 15; j_call: TRBJ1-2; cdr3_nt: TGTGCCAGCAGTTACTCCGACGGACCACCCTATGGCTACACCTTC; cdr3_aa: CASSYSDGPPYGYTF
v_call: TRBV12-5; d_call: TRBD2; clone_size: once; cdr3_length: 16; j_call: TRBJ2-5; cdr3_nt: TGTGCTAGTGGTTTGGGGACTAGCGGGGCTCAAGAGACCCAGTACTTC; cdr3_aa: CASGLGTSGAQETQYF
v_call: TRBV5-1; d_call: TRBD1; clone_size: NA; cdr3_length: 16; j_call: TRBJ2-1; cdr3_nt: TGCGCCAGCAGTCGAAGCCGGGACAGGGCTAACAATGAGCAGTTCTTC; cdr3_aa: CASSRSRDRANNEQFF
v_call: TRBV29-1; d_call: NA; clone_size: NA; cdr3_length: 12; j_call: TRBJ2-5; cdr3_nt: TGCAGCGTTGAAGCTAGACGAGAGACCCAGTACTTC; cdr3_aa: CSVEARRETQYF
v_call: TRBV6-6; d_call: NA; clone_size: NA; cdr3_length: 11; j_call: TRBJ1-1; cdr3_nt: TGTGCCAGCAAGAGGAACACTGAAGCTTTCTTT; cdr3_aa: CASKRNTEAFF
v_call: TRBV19; d_call: NA; clone_size: NA; cdr3_length: 18; j_call: TRBJ1-3; cdr3_nt: TGTGCCAGTAGTATAAGGGACGGTGTGCCGTTCTCTGGAAACACCATATATTTT; cdr3_aa: CASSIRDGVPFSGNTIYF
v_call: TRBV9; d_call: TRBD2; clone_size: once; cdr3_length: 14; j_call: TRBJ2-1; cdr3_nt: TGTGCCAGCAGCATGACTAGCGGGTACAATGAGCAGTTCTTC; cdr3_aa: CASSMTSGYNEQFF
v_call: TRBV18; d_call: NA; clone_size: NA; cdr3_length: 14; j_call: TRBJ2-5; cdr3_nt: TGTGCCAGCTCACTCGGGAGAAGCCAAGAGACCCAGTACTTC; cdr3_aa: CASSLGRSQETQYF
v_call: TRBV7-2; d_call: TRBD1; clone_size: NA; cdr3_length: 14; j_call: TRBJ1-2; cdr3_nt: TGTGCCAGCAGCTTAGAGACAGGGACCTATGGCTACACCTTC; cdr3_aa: CASSLETGTYGYTF